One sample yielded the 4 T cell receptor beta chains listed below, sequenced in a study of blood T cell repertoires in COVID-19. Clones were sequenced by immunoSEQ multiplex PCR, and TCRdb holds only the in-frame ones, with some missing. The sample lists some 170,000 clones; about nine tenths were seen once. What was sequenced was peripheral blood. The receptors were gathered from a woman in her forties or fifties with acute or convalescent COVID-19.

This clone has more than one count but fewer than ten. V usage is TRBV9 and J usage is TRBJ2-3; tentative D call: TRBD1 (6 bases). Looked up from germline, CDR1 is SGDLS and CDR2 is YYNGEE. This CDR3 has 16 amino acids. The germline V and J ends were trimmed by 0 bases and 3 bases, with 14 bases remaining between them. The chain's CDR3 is CASSVAGTGRTDTQYF. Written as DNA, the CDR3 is TGTGCCAGCAGCGTAGCTGGCACAGGGCGGACAGATACGCAGTATTTT.

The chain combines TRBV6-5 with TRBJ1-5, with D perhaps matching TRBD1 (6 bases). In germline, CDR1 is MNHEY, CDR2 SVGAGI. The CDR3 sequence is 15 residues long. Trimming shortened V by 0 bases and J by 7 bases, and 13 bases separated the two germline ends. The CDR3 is CASSYSRQGNQPQHF. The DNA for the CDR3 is TGTGCCAGCAGTTACTCACGGCAGGGGAACCAGCCCCAGCATTTT.

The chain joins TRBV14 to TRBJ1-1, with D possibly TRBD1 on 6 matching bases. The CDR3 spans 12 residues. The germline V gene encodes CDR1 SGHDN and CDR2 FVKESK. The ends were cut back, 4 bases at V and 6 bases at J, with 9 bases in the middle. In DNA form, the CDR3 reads TGTGCCAGCAGCCCCAGGGGCGCTGAAGCTTTCTTT. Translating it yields CASSPRGAEAFF.

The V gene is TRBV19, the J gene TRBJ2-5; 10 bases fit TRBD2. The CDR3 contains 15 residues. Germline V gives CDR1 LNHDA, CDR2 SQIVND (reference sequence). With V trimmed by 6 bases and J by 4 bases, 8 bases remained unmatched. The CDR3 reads CASRDGASGGETQYF. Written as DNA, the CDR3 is TGTGCCAGTAGGGACGGAGCTAGCGGGGGAGAGACCCAGTACTTC.